This TCR beta chain stems from a study of cytomegalovirus exposure and HLA in healthy donors. Study summary: An early release of data contained 75 million to 100 million unique TCRs, which came from HLA-typed donors.

This CDR3 comprises 16 residues. Primers for the PCR totalled 60 Vbeta and 13 Jbeta. Generated by immunoSEQ multiplex PCR, the TCRdb table keeps only in-frame clones and is missing some. The sample lists under 300,000 clones, roughly four fifths occurring once. V usage is TRBV12-2 and J usage is TRBJ2-3; the table assigns TRBD1, which was not confirmed against the DNA. TRBV12-2 is termed a pseudogene. The sequenced sample was PBMCs. This receptor was obtained from an older woman in good health and CMV-seropositive. CDR3 protein: CASRSLSDRDTDTQYF. The CDR3 bases are TGTGCAAGTCGCTCCTTATCGGACAGAGACACAGATACGCAGTATTTT.